Below are 23 T cell receptor beta chains sequenced from a single sample in a study of T cells in Graves' hyperthyroidism and ophthalmopathy (dated by TCRdb to between 2018 and 2021). The library was prepared using multiplex PCR. Data came from an Illumina HiSeq 2000. The TCR beta CDR3 regions were amplified from the RNA transcripts. The first round of RT-PCR for the TCR CDR3 was performed with the HTBI primer set and the Qiagen OneStep RT-PCR kit. TCRdb trimmed the raw reads at Q25, called clones with MiXCR and kept productive beta chains. Each entry merges the rows of one CDR3 protein and shows their most common DNA and genes. This sample gives roughly 550,000 distinct CDR3 sequences in total; about 16% of them show up just once. Jointly, the top ten make up approximately 30% of the sample. Sequencing was carried out using blood. The receptors were gathered from a woman aged 25 to 45 with Graves' ophthalmopathy.

This sequence joins TRBV9 and TRBJ2-2; tentatively, D is TRBD1 (7 bases). Germline V gene lookup returns CDR1 SGDLS and CDR2 YYNGEE. The CDR3 has 15 amino acids. Trimming shortened V by 2 bases and J by 2 bases, and 10 bases separated the two germline ends. CDR3 amino acids: CASSVQGGNTGELFF. The CDR3 DNA follows: TGTGCCAGCAGCGTCCAGGGGGGAAACACCGGGGAGCTGTTTTTT.

This chain uses TRBV4-3 with TRBJ1-1; possibly TRBD1 for D (6 bases). The CDR3 is made up of 15 amino acids. Germline assignment: CDR1 LGHNA and CDR2 YSLEER. The germline V and J ends were trimmed by 1 base and 6 bases, with 15 bases remaining between them. The CDR3 reads CASSQGLTGAPEAFF. DNA of the CDR3: TGCGCCAGCAGCCAAGGGTTAACGGGGGCACCTGAAGCTTTCTTT.

This rearrangement joins TRBV27 to TRBJ2-5, with TRBD1 as a possible D gene (6 bases). Germline CDR1 is MNHEY and CDR2 is SMNVEV (reference sequence). CDR3 length: 15 residues. V lost 3 bases, J lost 2 bases, and 13 bases lay in between. Here the CDR3 reads CASSLAGALQETQYF. CDR3 coding DNA: TGTGCCAGCAGTTTGGCAGGGGCTTTACAAGAGACCCAGTACTTC.

At least ten counts were recorded for this clonotype. This CDR3 reads CASSPDQGDEQFF. CDR3 DNA sequence: TGTGCCAGCTCACCCGATCAAGGAGATGAGCAGTTCTTC. V gene TRBV18 combines with J gene TRBJ2-1; D unclear. The CDR3 is 13 amino acids. Germline V gene sequence: CDR1 KGHSH, CDR2 LQKENI. V lost 3 bases and J lost 8, with 11 bases in between. The whole variable domain, filled in from reference TRBV18 and TRBJ2-1, reads NAGVMQNPRHLVRRRGQEARLRCSPMKGHSHVYWYRQLPEEGLKFMVYLQKENIIDESGMPKERFSAEFPKEGPSILRIQQVVRGDSAAYFCASSPDQGDEQFFGPGTRLTVL.

Ten or more counts support this clonotype. This chain connects TRBV11-2 to TRBJ2-7; TRBD2 matches 8 bases. Losses at the gene ends were 6 bases for V and 5 bases for J; bases not matched to a gene: 3. This CDR3 has 12 residues. Germline CDR1 reads SGHAT; CDR2 reads FQNNGV. The CDR3 loop reads CASRGLAHEQYF. CDR3 in DNA: TGTGCCAGCAGAGGACTAGCCCACGAGCAGTACTTC.

In its sample, this clonotype was seen many times. The chain employs TRBV27 and TRBJ2-3; the D gene is possibly TRBD2 (5 bases). Deletions cut 4 bases from V and 6 bases from J, with 14 bases between. This CDR3 has 14 residues. In germline, CDR1 is MNHEY, CDR2 SMNVEV (reference sequence). In DNA form, the CDR3 reads TGTGCCAGCAGTTATATCGGGGATCCGGATACGCAGTATTTT. Amino acid sequence: CASSYIGDPDTQYF.

This clonotype was counted many times. The V call is TRBV2, the J call TRBJ2-2; TRBD1 aligns across 9 bases. In germline, CDR1 is SNHLY, CDR2 FYNNEI. This CDR3 is 15 amino acids long. J was trimmed by 2 bases and V by 6 bases; bases with no gene match: 4. This CDR3 is CASREDRGNTGELFF. CDR3 in DNA: TGTGCCAGCAGAGAGGACAGGGGAAACACCGGGGAGCTGTTTTTT.

Only a few counts were recorded for this clonotype. V gene TRBV6-1 combines with J gene TRBJ2-3; TRBD1 might be the D (6 bases). The germline V and J ends were trimmed by 1 base and 5 bases, with 16 bases remaining between them. Germline V lookup: CDR1 MNHNS, CDR2 SASEGT. This CDR3 has 16 residues. CDR3 residues: CASSEDQGYGRDTQYF. CDR3 nucleotides: TGTGCCAGCAGTGAAGACCAGGGGTATGGTAGAGATACGCAGTATTTT.

This clonotype has a handful of counts. V usage is TRBV15 and J usage is TRBJ2-3; 7 nucleotides match TRBD2. The germline CDR1 and CDR2 sequences are LNHNV and YYDKDF (reference sequence). V lost 1 base and J lost 2; bases outside the gene matches: 3. The CDR3 length is 15 residues. CDR3 protein: CATSRGAGITDTQYF. The CDR3 coding sequence is TGTGCCACCAGCAGAGGAGCGGGGATCACAGATACGCAGTATTTT.

This clonotype occurred many times. The J gene is TRBJ2-1, the V gene TRBV18; a weak D match, TRBD1 (6 bases). The CDR3 has 14 amino acids. Per the germline V gene, CDR1 is KGHSH and CDR2 is LQKENI. Trimming shortened V by 3 bases and J by 3 bases, and 9 bases separated the two germline ends. CDR3: CASSPDRLYNEQFF. CDR3 coding DNA: TGTGCCAGCTCACCGGACAGACTCTACAATGAGCAGTTCTTC.

The V and J genes are TRBV25-1 and TRBJ1-1; no definite D call. V was clipped by 5 bases and J by 4 bases, with 14 bases between them. The CDR3 totals 14 residues. Germline CDR1 MGHDK, CDR2 SYGVNS. In DNA, the CDR3 is TGTGCCAGCAGTCTAGAGGGAGTCGGCACTGAAGCTTTCTTT. Protein product: CASSLEGVGTEAFF. Drawing the rest from reference TRBV25-1 and TRBJ1-1, the complete variable domain is EADIYQTPRYLVIGTGKKITLECSQTMGHDKMYWYQQDPGMELHLIHYSYGVNSTEKGDLSSESTVSRIRTEHFPLTLESARPSHTSQYLCASSLEGVGTEAFFGQGTRLTVV.

This clonotype was observed many times. The chain links TRBV30 to TRBJ2-7; 9 positions match TRBD1. Germline V CDR1 and CDR2: GTSNPN, SVGIG (reference sequence). With V trimmed by 1 base and J by 3 bases, 10 bases remained unmatched. This CDR3 has 16 residues. The CDR3 here is CAWSDIRDRDVYEQYF. CDR3 in DNA: TGTGCCTGGAGTGACATCCGGGACAGGGACGTCTACGAGCAGTACTTC. Supplemented by reference TRBV30 and TRBJ2-7, the full variable domain reads SQTIHQWPATLVQPVGSPLSLECTVEGTSNPNLYWYRQAAGRGLQLLFYSVGIGQISSEVPQNLSASRPQDRQFILSSKKLLLSDSGFYLCAWSDIRDRDVYEQYFGPGTRLTVT.

This clonotype has ten or more counts. The V and J genes are TRBV7-8 and TRBJ1-1; D not resolved. V gave up 1 base and J gave up 2 bases, with 8 bases separating them. CDR3 length: 14 residues. Looked up from germline, CDR1 is SGHVS and CDR2 is FQNEAQ. The CDR3 DNA sequence: TGTGCCAGCAGCTTAGACGGACCTAACACTGAAGCTTTCTTT. Residues: CASSLDGPNTEAFF.

The chain recombines TRBV29-1 with TRBJ1-1, with TRBD1 matching 8 bases. Germline lookup yields CDR1 SQVTM and CDR2 ANQGSEA. Trimming removed 7 bases from V and 7 bases from J; junction bases left unmatched: 8. The CDR3 is made up of 12 amino acids. CDR3 amino acids: CSGQGSGSEAFF. The CDR3 DNA reads TGCAGCGGACAGGGGTCCGGGAGTGAAGCTTTCTTT.

This clonotype was seen more than once but under ten times. In DNA, the CDR3 is TGTGCCAGCAGTTACTCGAGACAGGCGGATGAGCAGTTCTTC. Translation: CASSYSRQADEQFF. The gene calls are TRBV6-2 or TRBV6-3 and TRBJ2-1; D possibly corresponds to TRBD1 (6 bases). This CDR3 has 14 amino acids. The V gene lost 0 bases and the J gene lost 8 bases, with 11 bases spanning the gap. Germline-derived CDR1 and CDR2 are MNHEY and SVGEGT.

This clonotype was seen a few times. The chain has TRBV5-1 and TRBJ2-6; perhaps D is TRBD1 or TRBD2 (6 bases each). The length of the CDR3 is 19 residues. V gave up 7 bases and J gave up 1 base, with 24 bases separating them. Germline loops: CDR1 SGHRS, CDR2 YFSETQ. CDR3 amino acids: CASRGSTGLNFSGANVLTF. CDR3 coding DNA: TGCGCCAGCCGGGGGTCGACAGGACTCAATTTTTCTGGGGCCAACGTCCTGACTTTC.

This clonotype was detected many times. V and J are TRBV6-2 or TRBV6-3 and TRBJ1-1; 7 nucleotides line up with TRBD1. Germline V CDR1 and CDR2: MNHEY, SVGEGT. V lost 7 bases and J lost 2; bases outside the gene matches: 16. This CDR3 comprises 17 residues. CDR3 residues: CASKAYYRGYGNTEAFF. The DNA for the CDR3 is TGTGCCAGCAAAGCCTATTACAGGGGATATGGCAACACTGAAGCTTTCTTT.

This clonotype was seen at least ten times. The CDR3 sequence: CASSLGLHDQPQHF. The CDR3 DNA reads as TGTGCCAGCAGCTTGGGCCTTCACGATCAGCCCCAGCATTTT. The V gene is TRBV5-6, the J gene TRBJ1-5; no reliable D call. The ends were cut back, 0 bases at V and 5 bases at J, with 9 bases in the middle. The CDR3 is 14 residues long. Germline V CDR1 and CDR2: SGHDT, YYEEEE.

There are a few counts of this clonotype. The V call is TRBV29-1, the J call TRBJ2-7, with D maybe TRBD2 (5 bases). Trimming removed 2 bases at V and 0 bases at J, with 8 bases between. The length of the CDR3 is 13 residues. Germline V gene data show CDR1 as SQVTM and CDR2 as ANQGSEA. CDR3 sequence: CSVETRGSYEQYF. The DNA of the CDR3 is TGCAGCGTTGAAACCCGGGGCTCCTACGAGCAGTACTTC.

J is TRBJ2-2 and V is TRBV10-3; D may correspond to TRBD1 or TRBD2 (5 bases each). Germline assignment: CDR1 ENHRY and CDR2 SYGVKD. Trimming pared 4 bases from V and 1 base from J, leaving 10 bases between. The CDR3 runs to 15 residues. CDR3 sequence reads: CAISGGPKNTGELFF. The CDR3 DNA reads TGTGCCATCAGTGGGGGACCTAAGAACACCGGGGAGCTGTTTTTT.

This clonotype was picked up many times. The chain combines TRBV11-2 with TRBJ2-1, with D tentatively TRBD2 (6 bases). CDR3 length: 17 amino acids. Germline CDR1 and CDR2: SGHAT and FQNNGV. Between the trimmed V and J ends, which lost 1 base and 6 bases, there was a span of 19 bases. The CDR3 DNA follows: TGTGCCAGCAGCTTAGGAGGCCCGGGACTTTATCTCAATGAGCAGTTCTTC. Amino acids: CASSLGGPGLYLNEQFF.

This clonotype was seen a few times. With a much larger clone just one base away, this may be a read error. The chain has TRBV20-1 and TRBJ2-3; a weak D match, TRBD1 (6 bases). Germline CDR1 is DFQATT and CDR2 is SNEGSKA (reference sequence). This CDR3 is 15 amino acids long. The V end was cut by 3 bases, the J end by 5 bases, with 18 bases between. The CDR3 DNA follows: TGCAGTGCTAGTGGACAGTCTACCCGAGGAGATACGCAGTATTTT. Translated: CSASGQSTRGDTQYF.

This clonotype was seen a handful of times. V is TRBV27 and J is TRBJ2-1; the D gene is possibly TRBD1 (5 bases). Trimming cost V 5 bases and J 8 bases, with 22 bases left between them. The CDR3 loop spans 16 amino acids. Germline loops: CDR1 MNHEY, CDR2 SMNVEV (reference sequence). DNA of the CDR3: TGTGCCAGCAGTCACAGACAGTCCCTCGGGTACGATGAGCAGTTCTTC. Amino acids: CASSHRQSLGYDEQFF.